This T cell receptor (beta chain) originates from a study of early T cells in non-severe SARS-CoV-2 infection. Study-wide context: It was bulk RNA from unsorted whole blood that was sequenced, and the chains were unpaired.

General study findings and limits: CD4 and private specificities were missed by VDJdb matching, which favored anti-spike CD8 responses.

The protocol attached unique molecular identifiers to individual cDNA molecules. Each CDR3 protein is one row after TCRdb ran MiXCR on the 5' RACE reads. The sample contains 35,000 to 40,000 distinct CDR3 sequences, roughly 4.5% of which appear only once. The germline CDR1 and CDR2 sequences are MGHRA and YSYEKL. With 6 bases clipped from V and 4 bases from J, the junction kept 7 bases outside the gene matches. The CDR3 loop spans 17 amino acids. This clonotype has more than one count but fewer than ten. Its specificity is not known. This clonotype originated in an adult who was a healthcare worker with PCR-confirmed SARS-CoV-2 infection or an uninfected control (not recorded which). The rearrangement links TRBV4-1 to TRBJ2-2; 14 nucleotides agree with TRBD2. Sequencing was done on a sample of whole blood. For the CDR3, the DNA is TGCGCCAGCAGGAGACTAGCGGGGGGGCCGGGCACCGGGGAGCTGTTTTTT. Translation: CASRRLAGGPGTGELFF.